Each of the 22 T cell receptor beta chains below was sequenced from the same sample in a study of PD-L1 blockade in urothelial cancer. Produced via immunoSEQ multiplex PCR; TCRdb's table is partial and in-frame only. This sample has 60,000 to 85,000 clones; about 90% occur once, and the top ten carry about 6%. This specimen consisted of PBMCs, obtained around atezolizumab (anti-PD-L1) treatment. These receptors originate from a woman in her 70s with urothelial cancer.

This clone is medium-sized. J is TRBJ1-2 and V is TRBV4-1; 7 bases are shared with TRBD1. From germline, CDR1 is MGHRA and CDR2 YSYEKL. This CDR3 contains 14 residues. V shed 1 base, J shed 4 bases, and the junction held 3 bases outside the gene matches. The CDR3 protein is CASSQGTGSYGYTF. DNA of the CDR3: TGCGCCAGCAGCCAAGGGACAGGAAGCTATGGCTACACCTTC.

The chain couples TRBV4-1 to TRBJ2-7, with TRBD2 identical over 12 bases. CDR1 MGHRA and CDR2 YSYEKL come from the germline V gene. The V gene end was trimmed by 6 bases and the J gene end by 0 bases; junction bases not matched to a gene: 15. The CDR3 has 19 residues. CDR3 DNA sequence: TGCGCCAGCAGTCACAAACCGGGACTAGCGGGCCTGAGCTCCTACGAGCAGTACTTC. Residues: CASSHKPGLAGLSSYEQYF.

This clone was found once. The rearrangement uses TRBV2 and TRBJ1-6, with a weak D call TRBD1 (5 bases). Germline CDR1 SNHLY, CDR2 FYNNEI. This CDR3 comprises 15 residues. Trimming pared 8 bases from V and 10 bases from J, leaving 21 bases between. As DNA, the CDR3 is TGTGCCAGCGGCGGGCCACGGGGGGATGGGTCACCCCTCCACTTT. It translates to CASGGPRGDGSPLHF.

CDR3 nucleotide sequence: TGTGCCAGCAGCTTGAGACTAGCGGGAGTAGAGACCCAGTACTTC. Translated: CASSLRLAGVETQYF. The chain couples TRBV7-9 to TRBJ2-5, with 12 positions matching TRBD2. Germline assignment: CDR1 SEHNR and CDR2 FQNEAQ (reference sequence). CDR3 length: 15 residues. The trim removed 3 bases at V and 4 bases at J, leaving 3 bases unmatched.

In its sample, this clone was seen a few times. The gene calls are TRBV5-4 and TRBJ2-7; the match to TRBD2 covers 10 bases. V gave up 0 bases and J gave up 4 bases; unmatched junction bases: 4. The germline CDR1 and CDR2 sequences are SGHNT and YYREEE (reference sequence). This CDR3 has 15 residues. The CDR3 reads CASSLEAGGPYEQYF. The CDR3 nucleotides are TGTGCCAGCAGCTTGGAAGCGGGAGGGCCGTACGAGCAGTACTTC.

The V call is TRBV19, the J call TRBJ2-5; 7 bases are shared with TRBD2. Germline assignment: CDR1 LNHDA and CDR2 SQIVND (reference sequence). The CDR3 contains 15 residues. The V and J ends lost 3 bases and 4 bases, in that order; junction bases with no gene match: 8. The CDR3 region has the DNA TGTGCCAGTAGTATTCGGTCAGGGAGGGGAGAGACCCAGTACTTC. This sequence encodes CASSIRSGRGETQYF. The complete variable domain, with remaining parts taken from reference TRBV19 and TRBJ2-5, reads DGGITQSPKYLFRKEGQNVTLSCEQNLNHDAMYWYRQDPGQGLRLIYYSQIVNDFQKGDIAEGYSVSREKKESFPLTVTSAQKNPTAFYLCASSIRSGRGETQYFGPGTRLLVL.

The chain links TRBV5-6 to TRBJ2-5; possibly TRBD2 for D (5 bases). The V end lost 5 bases, the J end lost 0 bases, and 14 bases lay between the germline ends. Germline V lookup: CDR1 SGHDT, CDR2 YYEEEE. CDR3 size: 15 residues. DNA of the CDR3: TGTGCCAGCAGGTCTGAGGGTTTAGACCAAGAGACCCAGTACTTC. Protein sequence: CASRSEGLDQETQYF.

V usage is TRBV9 and J usage is TRBJ1-4; TRBD1 aligns across 8 bases. With 0 bases clipped from V and 7 bases from J, the junction kept 8 bases outside the gene matches. The CDR3 is made up of 16 amino acids. Germline V gene sequence: CDR1 SGDLS, CDR2 YYNGEE. CDR3 residues: CASSVDPDRGGEKLFF. The CDR3 DNA sequence: TGTGCCAGCAGCGTAGATCCAGACAGGGGCGGTGAAAAACTGTTTTTT.

The genes are TRBV6-5 and TRBJ1-3, with 9 bases identical to TRBD1. The CDR3 has 10 amino acids. Germline trimming cut 4 bases from V and 16 bases from J; bases unmatched to any gene: 2. Germline CDR1 is MNHEY and CDR2 is SVGAGI. In DNA form, the CDR3 reads TGTGCCAGCAGTTCGACAGGGGGGTATTTT. This gives the protein CASSSTGGYF.

The V and J genes are TRBV7-2 and TRBJ1-2, with D perhaps TRBD1 (6 bases). Germline loops: CDR1 SGHTA, CDR2 FQGNSA. The CDR3 totals 14 residues. V lost 2 bases to trimming and J lost 2 bases, with 9 bases between them. CDR3 region: CASSLIGQNYGYTF. The CDR3 bases are TGTGCCAGCAGCTTAATTGGACAGAACTATGGCTACACCTTC. Full variable domain (remainder filled in from reference TRBV7-2 and TRBJ1-2): GAGVSQSPSNKVTEKGKDVELRCDPISGHTALYWYRQSLGQGLEFLIYFQGNSAPDKSGLPSDRFSAERTGGSVSTLTIQRTQQEDSAVYLCASSLIGQNYGYTFGSGTRLTVV.

This clone occurred a few times. This chain joins TRBV7-3 and TRBJ2-2; D perhaps matches TRBD1 (5 bases). The CDR3 spans 16 residues. V was cut by 3 bases and J by 0 bases, with 11 bases left in between. Per the germline V gene, CDR1 is SGHTA and CDR2 is FQGTGA. CDR3 residues: CASSFQGRANTGELFF. The DNA for the CDR3 is TGTGCCAGCAGCTTTCAGGGCAGGGCGAACACCGGGGAGCTGTTTTTT.

The CDR3 DNA reads TGTGCCAGCAGCTTGGCCGAGGGCCTAGATCTGGCAGATACGCAGTATTTT. Its translation is CASSLAEGLDLADTQYF. This chain connects TRBV5-5 to TRBJ2-3; TRBD2 might be the D (5 bases). V was pared by 0 bases and J by 4 bases, with 18 bases between. CDR1 SGHKS and CDR2 YYEKEE come from the germline V gene (reference sequence). This CDR3 is built from 17 residues.

This chain links TRBV7-2 with TRBJ2-3, with a possible D match to TRBD1 (6 bases). Per germline, CDR1 SGHTA and CDR2 FQGNSA. This CDR3 contains 14 residues. V lost 0 bases and J lost 7, with 11 bases in between. CDR3 sequence: CASSLAGASHTQYF. The DNA of the CDR3 is TGTGCCAGCAGCTTAGCGGGGGCCTCACATACGCAGTATTTT. Combining the CDR3 with reference TRBV7-2 and TRBJ2-3 gives the whole variable domain GAGVSQSPSNKVTEKGKDVELRCDPISGHTALYWYRQSLGQGLEFLIYFQGNSAPDKSGLPSDRFSAERTGGSVSTLTIQRTQQEDSAVYLCASSLAGASHTQYFGPGTRLTVL.

The V call is TRBV2, the J call TRBJ2-3; TRBD2 might be the D (5 bases). The V end lost 4 bases, the J end lost 0 bases, and 17 bases lay between the germline ends. The CDR3 is 17 residues long. Germline CDR1 SNHLY, CDR2 FYNNEI. DNA for the CDR3: TGTGCCAGCAGTGGATTGCCGGGGTTGAGCAGCACAGATACGCAGTATTTT. Protein product: CASSGLPGLSSTDTQYF.

This rearrangement joins TRBV7-7 to TRBJ1-1; D may be TRBD1 (6 bases). This CDR3 comprises 13 residues. The V end was cut by 9 bases, the J end by 3 bases, with 14 bases between. Germline CDR1 reads SSHAT; CDR2 reads FNYEAQ (reference sequence). The CDR3: CASTGGGDTEAFF. In DNA form, the CDR3 reads TGTGCCAGTACGGGGGGCGGGGACACTGAAGCTTTCTTT. The full variable domain, rest sourced from reference TRBV7-7 and TRBJ1-1, is GAGVSQSPRYKVTKRGQDVTLRCDPISSHATLYWYQQALGQGPEFLTYFNYEAQPDKSGLPSDRFSAERPEGSISTLTIQRTEQRDSAMYRCASTGGGDTEAFFGQGTRLTVV.

The rearrangement uses TRBV30 and TRBJ2-7; the D is unclear. CDR3 length: 12 residues. V was clipped by 3 bases and J by 2 bases, with 8 bases between them. CDR1 is GTSNPN and CDR2 is SVGIG in the germline V gene (reference sequence). The CDR3 coding sequence is TGTGCCTGGAGCGCTAGTCCCTACGAGCAGTACTTC. Protein product: CAWSASPYEQYF.

The J gene is TRBJ1-5, the V gene TRBV6-6; 11 bases align to TRBD1. The germline CDR1 and CDR2 sequences are MNHNY and SVGAGI (reference sequence). V was pared by 6 bases and J by 6 bases, with 4 bases of the junction left unmatched. CDR3 length: 14 amino acids. CDR3 DNA sequence: TGTGCCAGCAGCTCCGGACAGGGGGCTCAGCCCCAGCATTTT. It translates to CASSSGQGAQPQHF.

The V call is TRBV7-8, the J call TRBJ2-6; D might be TRBD1 (6 bases). The CDR3 sequence is 16 residues long. Per the germline V gene, CDR1 is SGHVS and CDR2 is FQNEAQ. Trimming shortened V by 4 bases and J by 0 bases, and 10 bases separated the two germline ends. CDR3 sequence (DNA): TGTGCCAGCAGCTCAAGACAGGCCTCTGGGGCCAACGTCCTGACTTTC. Protein product: CASSSRQASGANVLTF. Complete variable domain (other parts from reference TRBV7-8 and TRBJ2-6): GAGVSQSPRYKVAKRGQDVALRCDPISGHVSLFWYQQALGQGPEFLTYFQNEAQLDKSGLPSDRFFAERPEGSVSTLKIQRTQQEDSAVYLCASSSRQASGANVLTFGAGSRLTVL.

The rearrangement links TRBV30 to TRBJ1-5; D is unclear. CDR3 length: 13 amino acids. Trimming left V 7 bases short and J 2 bases short, with 12 bases between. Germline V gene sequence: CDR1 GTSNPN, CDR2 SVGIG (reference sequence). CDR3 residues: CASASGGNQPQHF. CDR3 sequence (DNA): TGTGCCTCGGCCTCTGGAGGCAATCAGCCCCAGCATTTT.

The chain employs TRBV5-1 and TRBJ2-5, with D maybe TRBD2 (6 bases). V lost 4 bases and J 4 bases, leaving 17 bases between the germline ends. The CDR3 is made up of 15 amino acids. The germline V gene has CDR1 SGHRS and CDR2 YFSETQ. The CDR3 protein is CASSPLEGVGETQYF. The CDR3 bases are TGCGCCAGCAGCCCTTTGGAGGGAGTCGGAGAGACCCAGTACTTC. Full variable domain (rest looked up from reference TRBV5-1 and TRBJ2-5): KAGVTQTPRYLIKTRGQQVTLSCSPISGHRSVSWYQQTPGQGLQFLFEYFSETQRNKGNFPGRFSGRQFSNSRSEMNVSTLELGDSALYLCASSPLEGVGETQYFGPGTRLLVL.

This chain joins TRBV10-3 and TRBJ1-1, with 12 bases matching TRBD1. J lost 2 bases, V lost 5 bases, and 3 bases had no gene match. Germline V gene data show CDR1 as ENHRY and CDR2 as SYGVKD. The length of the CDR3 is 15 residues. The DNA of the CDR3 is TGTGCCATCAGTAGGGACAGGGGGCTTAACACTGAAGCTTTCTTT. It codes for CAISRDRGLNTEAFF.

The chain employs TRBV27 and TRBJ2-4; 7 bases fit TRBD1. Per germline, CDR1 MNHEY and CDR2 SMNVEV (reference sequence). CDR3 length equals 13 residues. V shed 5 bases, J shed 10 bases, and the junction held 8 bases outside the gene matches. The CDR3 DNA reads as TGTGCCAGCAGTGCCAGACAGGGCCGGATTCAGTACTTC. Encoded protein: CASSARQGRIQYF.